Shown below are 17 T cell receptor beta chains from a single sample sequenced in a study of T cells in Graves' hyperthyroidism and ophthalmopathy. RNA transcripts were the template for amplifying TCR beta CDR3 regions. With the HTBI primer set, the TCR CDR3 went through a first round of RT-PCR. Each CDR3 protein is one row after TCRdb ran MiXCR on the multiplex PCR reads. The table lists about 350,000 distinct CDR3 sequences, 18% of them singletons, with about a sixth in the top ten. Material for sequencing was blood. The receptor set was obtained from a woman aged 40 to 50 with Graves' ophthalmopathy.

This clonotype was seen many times. V gene TRBV10-3 combines with J gene TRBJ1-5; 7 bases fit TRBD1. Trimming took 2 bases from V and 0 from J; bases not matched to a gene: 4. The CDR3 spans 16 residues. Germline V gene data show CDR1 as ENHRY and CDR2 as SYGVKD. The CDR3 DNA is TGTGCCATCAGTGAGCCCGGGGACAGTAGCAATCAGCCCCAGCATTTT. Amino acid sequence: CAISEPGDSSNQPQHF.

This clonotype was seen ten or more times. V is TRBV10-3 and J is TRBJ2-2; 10 bases map to TRBD1. J gave up 7 bases and V 6 bases, and 8 bases lay outside the gene matches. This CDR3 has 15 amino acids. Germline CDR1 ENHRY, CDR2 SYGVKD. The CDR3 DNA follows: TGTGCCATCAGGATGGACAGGGGGAGAGGCGGGGAGCTGTTTTTT. Translated, it gives CAIRMDRGRGGELFF.

This clonotype appeared many times. The chain is built from TRBV24-1 and TRBJ1-1; D is unclear. Trimming removed 4 bases from V and 5 bases from J, with 19 bases in between. Germline lookup yields CDR1 KGHDR and CDR2 SFDVKD. This CDR3 contains 16 residues. The CDR3, as DNA: TGTGCCACCAGTGACTCACGGACCGCCCTAGGGACTGAAGCTTTCTTT. Translation gives CATSDSRTALGTEAFF.

The sample holds many counts of this clonotype. The J gene is TRBJ2-7, the V gene TRBV5-1; D is ambiguous. The germline V and J ends were trimmed by 4 bases and 1 base, with 9 bases remaining between them. The CDR3 spans 13 residues. The germline V gene encodes CDR1 SGHRS and CDR2 YFSETQ. The CDR3 region is CASSPDGSYEQYF. The CDR3 coding sequence is TGCGCCAGCAGCCCTGACGGGTCCTACGAGCAGTACTTC.

This clonotype was recorded a few times. V is TRBV10-3 and J is TRBJ2-2; 8 positions match TRBD1. The CDR3 is 16 amino acids. The V gene's germline CDR1 is ENHRY and CDR2 SYGVKD. V lost 2 bases to trimming and J lost 3 bases; unmatched junction nucleotides: 5. CDR3 sequence: CAISEPGGGYTGELFF. In DNA, the CDR3 is TGTGCCATCAGTGAGCCAGGGGGCGGTTACACCGGGGAGCTGTTTTTT.

This clonotype appeared many times. The chain joins TRBV5-6 to TRBJ2-7, with 7 bases matching TRBD1. The length of the CDR3 is 14 residues. J lost 1 base, V lost 4 bases, and 5 bases had no gene match. Germline V gene data show CDR1 as SGHDT and CDR2 as YYEEEE. The CDR3 bases are TGTGCCAGCAGCAACCGGGACAGATCCTACGAGCAGTACTTC. The encoded protein is CASSNRDRSYEQYF.

Many counts were recorded for this clonotype. In nucleotides, the CDR3 is TGTGCCAGCAGCCAAGCACTAACAGGGCCAGAGCAGTACTTC. This sequence encodes CASSQALTGPEQYF. The chain links TRBV3-1 to TRBJ2-7; a possible D gene is TRBD1 (6 bases). CDR1 is LGHDT and CDR2 is YNNKEL in the germline V gene (reference sequence). V lost 1 base and J 7 bases, leaving 14 bases between the germline ends. The CDR3 sequence is 14 residues long.

This clonotype was counted many times. CDR3 sequence (DNA): TGCAGCGTTGCGGTCGGGAGAAGAGAGACCCAGTACTTC. This translates into CSVAVGRRETQYF. The V and J genes are TRBV29-1 and TRBJ2-5; TRBD2 is a possible D gene (6 bases). The V end was cut by 4 bases, the J end by 4 bases, with 13 bases between. The germline V gene has CDR1 SQVTM and CDR2 ANQGSEA. The CDR3 sequence is 13 residues long. The full variable domain, in which reference TRBV29-1 and TRBJ2-5 provide the parts outside the CDR3, is SAVISQKPSRDICQRGTSLTIQCQVDSQVTMMFWYRQQPGQSLTLIATANQGSEATYESGFVIDKFPISRPNLTFSTLTVSNMSPEDSSIYLCSVAVGRRETQYFGPGTRLLVL.

In its sample, this clonotype was seen many times. The rearrangement joins TRBV12-3 or TRBV12-4 to TRBJ1-5; tentative D call: TRBD1 (5 bases). V was pared by 6 bases and J by 0 bases, with 12 bases between. CDR3 length: 15 residues. CDR3 DNA: TGTGCCAGCAGAGCAGGACAATATAGCAATCAGCCCCAGCATTTT. Protein sequence: CASRAGQYSNQPQHF.

This clonotype was observed at least ten times. Here the CDR3 DNA reads TGTGCCAGCAGTCCCCGGGACTGGGGGACTGAAGCTTTCTTT. The encoded protein is CASSPRDWGTEAFF. This chain links TRBV12-3 or TRBV12-4 with TRBJ1-1; tentative D call: TRBD1 (5 bases). The length of the CDR3 is 14 residues. Trimming removed 5 bases at V and 5 bases at J, with 15 bases between.

This clonotype was recorded at least ten times. The chain carries TRBV6-1 and TRBJ1-5, with D possibly matching TRBD1 (6 bases). Trimming removed 6 bases from V and 5 bases from J, with 14 bases in between. Germline values: CDR1 MNHNS, CDR2 SASEGT. The CDR3 is 14 amino acids. Here the CDR3 DNA reads TGTGCCAGCAGACAGACAGGACTCGATCAGCCCCAGCATTTT. This gives the protein CASRQTGLDQPQHF.

This clonotype has at least ten counts. The V call is TRBV6-5, the J call TRBJ2-7, with TRBD2 identical over 13 bases. Germline loops: CDR1 MNHEY, CDR2 SVGAGI. The CDR3 sequence is 16 residues long. V shed 6 bases and J 3 bases; nucleotides not matched to a gene: 8. CDR3 loop: CASRRGTSGVNYEQYF. Written as DNA, the CDR3 is TGTGCCAGCAGACGGGGGACTAGCGGGGTGAACTACGAGCAGTACTTC.

This clonotype was found many times. This chain joins TRBV9 and TRBJ1-3, with 8 bases matching TRBD1. The CDR3 runs to 17 residues. Trimming cost V 0 bases and J 2 bases; bases outside gene matches: 7. CDR1 and CDR2 from the germline V gene are SGDLS and YYNGEE. As DNA, the CDR3 is TGTGCCAGCAGCGTAGGATCAGGGACAGGTCCTGGAAACACCATATATTTT. This translates into CASSVGSGTGPGNTIYF.

In its sample, this clonotype was seen many times. The chain is built from TRBV6-2 or TRBV6-3 and TRBJ2-7, with 7 positions matching TRBD1. This CDR3 comprises 13 residues. V shed 0 bases, J shed 7 bases, and the junction held 3 bases outside the gene matches. Germline values: CDR1 MNHEY, CDR2 SVGEGT. The CDR3 reads CASSYSQGKEQYF. The CDR3 DNA sequence: TGTGCCAGCAGTTACTCACAGGGGAAGGAGCAGTACTTC.

A word on this clonotype: A much larger clone lies one base from this, so it may be a read error. This chain connects TRBV27 to TRBJ2-7; a weak D match, TRBD2 (5 bases). Germline V gene lookup returns CDR1 MNHEY and CDR2 SMNVEV (reference sequence). V lost 5 bases to trimming and J lost 3 bases, with 11 bases between them. CDR3 length equals 13 residues. As DNA, the CDR3 is TGTGCCAGCAGTGAGGGCTCCCACTACGAGCAGTACTTC. Residues: CASSEGSHYEQYF.

At least ten counts were recorded for this clonotype. The V and J genes are TRBV7-8 and TRBJ1-2; D possibly corresponds to TRBD1 (5 bases). The germline V gene has CDR1 SGHVS and CDR2 FQNEAQ. The CDR3 length is 13 residues. The V and J ends lost 3 bases and 6 bases respectively, with 11 bases between them. The CDR3 sequence: CASSLGGDDGYTF. CDR3 DNA sequence: TGTGCCAGCAGCTTGGGGGGAGATGATGGCTACACCTTC.

This clonotype was seen at least ten times. The chain carries TRBV28 and TRBJ2-7; 11 nucleotides align to TRBD2. V shed 5 bases, J shed 4 bases, and the junction held 13 bases outside the gene matches. CDR1 and CDR2 from the germline V gene are MDHEN and SYDVKM. The CDR3 is 17 residues long. The DNA for the CDR3 is TGTGCCAGCAGTATAACCGGACTAGCGGGTAGGCCGTACGAGCAGTACTTC. As protein: CASSITGLAGRPYEQYF.